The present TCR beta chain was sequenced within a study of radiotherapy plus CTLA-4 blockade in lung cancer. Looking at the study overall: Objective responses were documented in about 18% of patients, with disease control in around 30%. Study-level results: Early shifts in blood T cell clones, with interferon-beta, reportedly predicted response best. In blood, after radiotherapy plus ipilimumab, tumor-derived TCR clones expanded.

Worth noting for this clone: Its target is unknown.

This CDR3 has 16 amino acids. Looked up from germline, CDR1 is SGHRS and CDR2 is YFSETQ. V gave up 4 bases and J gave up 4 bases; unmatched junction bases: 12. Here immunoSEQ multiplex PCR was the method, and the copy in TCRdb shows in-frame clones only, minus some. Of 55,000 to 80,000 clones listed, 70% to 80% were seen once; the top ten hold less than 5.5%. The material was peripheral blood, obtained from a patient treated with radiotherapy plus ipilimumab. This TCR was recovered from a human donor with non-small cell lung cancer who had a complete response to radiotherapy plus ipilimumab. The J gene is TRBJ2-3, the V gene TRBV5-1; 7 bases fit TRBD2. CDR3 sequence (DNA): TGCGCCAGCAGCCCAATTGTGACTAGCTCACCAGATACGCAGTATTTT. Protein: CASSPIVTSSPDTQYF.